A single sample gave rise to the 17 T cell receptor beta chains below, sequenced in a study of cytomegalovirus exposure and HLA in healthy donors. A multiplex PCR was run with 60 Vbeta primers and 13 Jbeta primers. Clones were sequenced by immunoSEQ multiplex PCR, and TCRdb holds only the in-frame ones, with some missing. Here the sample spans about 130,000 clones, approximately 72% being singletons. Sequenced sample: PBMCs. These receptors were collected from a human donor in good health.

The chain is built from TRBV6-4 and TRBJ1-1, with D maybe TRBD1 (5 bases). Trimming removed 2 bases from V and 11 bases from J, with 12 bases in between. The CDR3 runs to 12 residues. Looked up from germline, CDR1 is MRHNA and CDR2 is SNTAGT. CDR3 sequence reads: CASSDGHSAAFF. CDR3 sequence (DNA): TGTGCCAGCAGTGACGGACACTCGGCGGCTTTCTTT.

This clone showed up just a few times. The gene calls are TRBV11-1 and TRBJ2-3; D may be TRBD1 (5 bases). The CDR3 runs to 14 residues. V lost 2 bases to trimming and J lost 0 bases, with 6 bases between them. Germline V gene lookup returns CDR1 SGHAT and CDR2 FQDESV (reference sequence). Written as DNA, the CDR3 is TGTGCCAGCAGCTTAAGACAGAGCACAGATACGCAGTATTTT. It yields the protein CASSLRQSTDTQYF.

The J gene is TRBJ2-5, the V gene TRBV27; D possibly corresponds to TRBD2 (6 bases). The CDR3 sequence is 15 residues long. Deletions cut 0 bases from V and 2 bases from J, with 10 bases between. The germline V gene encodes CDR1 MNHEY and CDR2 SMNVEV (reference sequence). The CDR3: CASSLSPGVQETQYF. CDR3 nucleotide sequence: TGTGCCAGCAGTTTATCGCCGGGAGTGCAAGAGACCCAGTACTTC.

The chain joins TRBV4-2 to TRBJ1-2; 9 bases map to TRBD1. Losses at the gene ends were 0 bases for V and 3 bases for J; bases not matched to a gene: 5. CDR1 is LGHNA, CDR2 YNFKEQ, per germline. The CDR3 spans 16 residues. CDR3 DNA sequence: TGTGCCAGCAGCCAAGATGAAGGGACAGGGCACTATGGCTACACCTTC. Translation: CASSQDEGTGHYGYTF.

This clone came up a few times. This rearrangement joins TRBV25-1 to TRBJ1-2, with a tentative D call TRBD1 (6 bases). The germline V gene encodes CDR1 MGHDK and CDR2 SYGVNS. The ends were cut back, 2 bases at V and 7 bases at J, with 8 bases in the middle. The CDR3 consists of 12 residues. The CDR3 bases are TGTGCCAGCAGTGAAAACAGGGTTGGCTACACCTTC. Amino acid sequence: CASSENRVGYTF.

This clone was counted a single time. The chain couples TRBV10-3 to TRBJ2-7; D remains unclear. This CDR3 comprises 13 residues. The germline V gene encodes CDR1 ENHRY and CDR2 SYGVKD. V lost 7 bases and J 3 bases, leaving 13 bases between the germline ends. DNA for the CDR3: TGTGCCATCAAAGCAAGTGCGGACTACGAGCAGTACTTC. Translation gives CAIKASADYEQYF.

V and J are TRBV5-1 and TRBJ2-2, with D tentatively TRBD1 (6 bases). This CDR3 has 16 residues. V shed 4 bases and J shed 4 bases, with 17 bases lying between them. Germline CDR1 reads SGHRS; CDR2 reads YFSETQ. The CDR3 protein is CASSPSHRDPTGELFF. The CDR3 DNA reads TGCGCCAGCAGCCCGTCCCACAGGGATCCCACCGGGGAGCTGTTTTTT. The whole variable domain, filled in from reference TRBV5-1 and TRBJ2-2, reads KAGVTQTPRYLIKTRGQQVTLSCSPISGHRSVSWYQQTPGQGLQFLFEYFSETQRNKGNFPGRFSGRQFSNSRSEMNVSTLELGDSALYLCASSPSHRDPTGELFFGEGSRLTVL.

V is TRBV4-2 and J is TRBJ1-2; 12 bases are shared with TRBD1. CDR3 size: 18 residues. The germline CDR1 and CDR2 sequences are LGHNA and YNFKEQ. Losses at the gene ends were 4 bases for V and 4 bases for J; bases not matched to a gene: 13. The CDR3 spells CASSRDSGTGGRFYGYTF. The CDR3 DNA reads TGTGCCAGCAGCCGAGACTCCGGGACAGGGGGCCGATTCTATGGCTACACCTTC.

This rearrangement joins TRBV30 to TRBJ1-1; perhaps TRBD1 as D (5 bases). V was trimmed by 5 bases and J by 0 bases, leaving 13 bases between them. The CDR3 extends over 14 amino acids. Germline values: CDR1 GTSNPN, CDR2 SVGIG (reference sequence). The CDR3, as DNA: TGTGCCTGGGCCCGGGACTTTATGAACACTGAAGCTTTCTTT. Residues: CAWARDFMNTEAFF.

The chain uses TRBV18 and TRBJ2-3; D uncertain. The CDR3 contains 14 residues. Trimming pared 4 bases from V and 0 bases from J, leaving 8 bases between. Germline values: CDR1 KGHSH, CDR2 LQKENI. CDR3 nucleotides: TGTGCCAGCTCACAACTTCCTAGCACAGATACGCAGTATTTT. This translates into CASSQLPSTDTQYF.

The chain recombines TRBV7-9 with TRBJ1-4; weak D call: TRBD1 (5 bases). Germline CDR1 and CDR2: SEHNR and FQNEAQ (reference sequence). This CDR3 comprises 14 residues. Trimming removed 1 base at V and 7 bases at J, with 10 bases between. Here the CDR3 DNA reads TGTGCCAGCAGCTTAGGGGGCGCAGGTGAAAAACTGTTTTTT. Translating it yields CASSLGGAGEKLFF. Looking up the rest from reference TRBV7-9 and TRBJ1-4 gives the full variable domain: DTGVSQNPRHKITKRGQNVTFRCDPISEHNRLYWYRQTLGQGPEFLTYFQNEAQLEKSRLLSDRFSAERPKGSFSTLEIQRTEQGDSAMYLCASSLGGAGEKLFFGSGTQLSVL.

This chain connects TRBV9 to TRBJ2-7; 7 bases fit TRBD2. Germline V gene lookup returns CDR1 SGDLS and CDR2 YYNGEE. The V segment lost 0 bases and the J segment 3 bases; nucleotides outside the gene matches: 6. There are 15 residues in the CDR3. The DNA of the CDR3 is TGTGCCAGCAGCGTAGGCCTAGCGGCAAGCTACGAGCAGTACTTC. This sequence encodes CASSVGLAASYEQYF.

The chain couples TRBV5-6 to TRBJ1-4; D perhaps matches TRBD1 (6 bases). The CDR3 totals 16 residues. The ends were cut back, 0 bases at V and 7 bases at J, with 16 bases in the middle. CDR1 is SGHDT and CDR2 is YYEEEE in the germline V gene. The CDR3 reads CASSLVKGQGGEKLFF. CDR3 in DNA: TGTGCCAGCAGCTTGGTGAAGGGCCAAGGGGGTGAAAAACTGTTTTTT.

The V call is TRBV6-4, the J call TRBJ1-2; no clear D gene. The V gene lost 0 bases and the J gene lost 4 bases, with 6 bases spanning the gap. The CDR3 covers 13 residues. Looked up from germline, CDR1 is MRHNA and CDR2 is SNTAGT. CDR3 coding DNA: TGTGCCAGCAGTGACTCTCGGTTCTATGGCTACACCTTC. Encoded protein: CASSDSRFYGYTF.

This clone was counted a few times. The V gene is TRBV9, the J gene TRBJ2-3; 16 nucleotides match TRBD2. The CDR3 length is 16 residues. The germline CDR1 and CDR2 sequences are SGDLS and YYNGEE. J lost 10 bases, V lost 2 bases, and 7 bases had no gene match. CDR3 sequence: CASSVATGTSGGAQYF. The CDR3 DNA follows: TGTGCCAGCAGCGTTGCTACCGGGACTAGCGGGGGGGCGCAGTATTTT.

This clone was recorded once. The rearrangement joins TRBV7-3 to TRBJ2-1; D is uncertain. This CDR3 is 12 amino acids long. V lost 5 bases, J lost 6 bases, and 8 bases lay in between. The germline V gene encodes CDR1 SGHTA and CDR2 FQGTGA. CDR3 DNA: TGTGCCAGCAGCCCGGGTAGCAATGAGCAGTTCTTC. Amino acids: CASSPGSNEQFF.

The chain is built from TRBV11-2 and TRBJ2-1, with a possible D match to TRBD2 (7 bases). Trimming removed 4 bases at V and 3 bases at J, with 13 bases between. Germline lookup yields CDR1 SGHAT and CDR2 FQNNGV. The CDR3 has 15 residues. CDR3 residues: CASSWGGGHYNEQFF. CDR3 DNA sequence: TGTGCCAGCAGCTGGGGGGGCGGACACTACAATGAGCAGTTCTTC.